The next 4 T cell receptor beta chains were all read from a single sample in a study of T-cell reconstitution after alpha-beta-depleted transplantation in children (TCRdb year 2016). Library prep was done by PCR. The sequencing machine was an Illumina HiSeq 2500. TCR libraries were prepared with molecular barcoding, using unique molecular identifiers to normalize TCRbeta repertoire quantification. TCRdb trimmed public reads at Q25 via fastp, called clones via MiXCR and kept in-frame beta chains. All rows with the same CDR3 protein become a single entry with the most common DNA and genes. This sample has approximately 390,000 distinct CDR3 sequences in its table, and approximately 11% of those were observed once. The biggest ten clones account for 4.5% to 7% of the sample. The sample consisted of PBMCs from the stem cell graft donor, taken from the stem cell graft. The receptors shown here come from a human donor who donated a stem cell graft to a child with acute myeloid leukemia.

V usage is TRBV7-6 and J usage is TRBJ2-2; 10 bases align to TRBD1. This CDR3 comprises 15 residues. Trimming cost V 5 bases and J 4 bases; bases outside gene matches: 4. From germline, CDR1 is SGHVS and CDR2 FNYEAQ. This chain's CDR3 is CASSGTGASTGELFF. CDR3 DNA: TGTGCCAGCAGCGGGACAGGGGCCAGCACCGGGGAGCTGTTTTTT.

This clonotype came up a few times. V is TRBV7-2 and J is TRBJ1-1, with TRBD1 matching over 10 bases. Trimming took 1 base from V and 3 from J; bases not matched to a gene: 5. The CDR3 is 16 residues long. In germline, CDR1 is SGHTA, CDR2 FQGNSA. The CDR3 DNA follows: TGTGCCAGCAGCTTAGACGGACAGGGGGTTTACACTGAAGCTTTCTTT. This translates into CASSLDGQGVYTEAFF.

This clonotype was seen a few times. The V and J genes are TRBV7-2 and TRBJ2-3, with a weak D call TRBD1 (5 bases). The CDR3 runs 14 residues. From germline, CDR1 is SGHTA and CDR2 FQGNSA. The ends were cut back, 8 bases at V and 4 bases at J, with 16 bases in the middle. The CDR3 sequence is CASGPRQGADTQYF. Written as DNA, the CDR3 is TGTGCCAGCGGCCCTCGGCAGGGTGCAGATACGCAGTATTTT.

The V call is TRBV6-1, the J call TRBJ2-3; unclear D gene. CDR3 length equals 13 residues. Looked up from germline, CDR1 is MNHNS and CDR2 is SASEGT. Trimming left V 4 bases short and J 6 bases short, with 11 bases between. The CDR3 DNA reads as TGTGCCAGCAGTGCGAGTAAGTTGGATACGCAGTATTTT. Translation: CASSASKLDTQYF.